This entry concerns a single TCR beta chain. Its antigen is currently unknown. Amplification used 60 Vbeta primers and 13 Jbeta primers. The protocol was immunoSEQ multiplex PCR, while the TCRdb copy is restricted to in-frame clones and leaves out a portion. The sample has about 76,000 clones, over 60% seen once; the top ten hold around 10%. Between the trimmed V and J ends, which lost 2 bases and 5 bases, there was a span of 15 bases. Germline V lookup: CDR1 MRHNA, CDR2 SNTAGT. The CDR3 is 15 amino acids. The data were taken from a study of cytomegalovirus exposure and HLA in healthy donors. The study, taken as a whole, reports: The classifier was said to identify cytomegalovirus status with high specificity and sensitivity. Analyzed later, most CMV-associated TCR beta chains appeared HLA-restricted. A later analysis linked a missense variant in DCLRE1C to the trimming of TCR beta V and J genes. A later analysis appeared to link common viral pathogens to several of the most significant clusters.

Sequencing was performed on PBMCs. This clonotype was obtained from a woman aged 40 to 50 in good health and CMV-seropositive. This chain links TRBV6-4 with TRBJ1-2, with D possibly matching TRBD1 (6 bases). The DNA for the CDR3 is TGTGCCAGCAGTGACCAGGCAGGGGCGGTTTATGGCTACACCTTC. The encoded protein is CASSDQAGAVYGYTF.